This record looks at one T cell receptor beta chain sequence and its context. Its target is unknown. Time point noted: 2014-2015 season, 7 days after vaccination. The sample originates from a study of follicular helper T cells after annual influenza vaccination. Trimming took off 3 bases at V and 0 bases at J, with 13 bases between the two ends. CDR3 length equals 16 residues. CDR1 and CDR2 from the germline V gene are SEHNR and FQNEAQ (reference sequence). Findings and limits, study-wide: Plasmablast frequency change correlated with clonality change in ICOS+CD38+ cTfh.

TCRdb's table, derived via immunoSEQ multiplex PCR, lists solely in-frame clones and lacks some. The sample holds about 15,000 clones, approximately 88% seen once. The specimen was CXCR5+ CD38- circulating T follicular helper cells from blood, collected 7 days after influenza vaccination. Subset specified: circulating Tfh, non-naive CD4+CXCR5+PD-1+ (ICOS+CD38+ or ICOS-CD38-). The gene calls are TRBV7-9 and TRBJ2-3; no clear D gene. The sequence came from an adult who received the influenza vaccine. CDR3 region: CASSFARWASTDTQYF. The CDR3, as DNA: TGTGCCAGCAGCTTCGCCCGTTGGGCCAGCACAGATACGCAGTATTTT.